This entry describes one T cell receptor beta chain. Its specificity is not known. This record belongs to a study of T cell responses to AZD1222 COVID-19 vaccine. Findings and limits, study-wide: Sampling that yielded the repertoires occurred only after the peak T cell response.

Generated by immunoSEQ multiplex PCR, the TCRdb table keeps only in-frame clones and is missing some. The sample lists approximately 110,000 clones; around 86% were seen once. The clonotype was recovered from an adult in good health. The specimen comprised peripheral blood, sampled on day 0 of AZD1222 vaccination.

The CDR3 coding sequence is TGTGCCAGCATTCCACGGATTAACTATGGCTACACCTTC. Translation gives CASIPRINYGYTF. The chain employs TRBV6-5 and TRBJ1-2, with D unresolved. Trimming shortened V by 7 bases and J by 1 base, and 10 bases separated the two germline ends. This CDR3 has 13 amino acids. Germline V lookup: CDR1 MNHEY, CDR2 SVGAGI.